The present entry profiles one T cell receptor beta chain with its context. As processed by the authors: Amplification from reference gene primers served as the basis for estimated nucleated cell counts. TCRdb's table, derived via immunoSEQ multiplex PCR, lists solely in-frame clones and lacks some. The DNA was the basis for D and trimming; V, J and clone size are from that table. The profile shows some 90,000 clones, 80% to 90% of them singletons. The CDR3 contains 15 residues. V trimming: 5 bases; J trimming: 6 bases; junction bases outside the gene matches: 7. Germline V lookup: CDR1 SGHTA, CDR2 FQGNSA. The data belong to a study of blood T cell repertoires in COVID-19. Study-wide background: Donors in the United States, Italy and Spain gave samples during acute or convalescent COVID-19. PBMCs, B-cell-depleted T cells, or T cells were the source of the cDNA or gDNA that made up the material.

Sequenced: peripheral blood. The receptor's source is a man over 45 with acute or convalescent COVID-19. The rearrangement joins TRBV7-2 to TRBJ2-1; 10 positions agree with TRBD1. The CDR3 protein is CASSRDRGGVNEQFF. The CDR3 nucleotides are TGTGCCAGCAGCCGGGACAGGGGTGGTGTCAATGAGCAGTTCTTC.